Presented here are 16 T cell receptor beta chains from one specimen sequenced in a study of blood T cells in healthy people across ages. It was with a sample-barcoded 5' primer and a J-beta primer mix that a second PCR of roughly 7 to 11 cycles was run. From the 5' RACE reads, TCRdb called clonotypes with MiXCR, one entry per CDR3 protein. This repertoire shows 850,000 to 1,100,000 distinct CDR3 sequences, approximately 38% found once; its top ten account for approximately 14%. The sequenced material came from blood. These receptors all stem from a man aged 18 to 30 in good health.

The V and J genes are TRBV14 and TRBJ1-2, with a weak D call TRBD1 (6 bases). Germline CDR1 is SGHDN and CDR2 is FVKESK. V was cut by 4 bases and J by 0 bases, with 12 bases left in between. The CDR3 is 15 amino acids. The CDR3 here is CASSPVGTPNYGYTF. The CDR3 coding sequence is TGTGCCAGCAGCCCAGTTGGGACACCTAACTATGGCTACACCTTC.

Here the CDR3 reads CASTKTSGPYNEQFF. The CDR3 coding sequence is TGTGCCAGCACCAAGACTAGCGGCCCCTACAATGAGCAGTTCTTC. The V call is TRBV28, the J call TRBJ2-1; TRBD2 aligns across 9 bases. The CDR3 is made up of 15 amino acids. The trim removed 7 bases at V and 2 bases at J, leaving 6 bases unmatched. Per germline, CDR1 MDHEN and CDR2 SYDVKM.

This clonotype turned up a few times. The chain carries TRBV4-2 and TRBJ1-2, with 9 bases identical to TRBD1. Losses at the gene ends were 1 base for V and 6 bases for J; bases not matched to a gene: 6. The CDR3 is 15 amino acids. The germline V gene encodes CDR1 LGHNA and CDR2 YNFKEQ. This CDR3 is CASSQAGTGSDGYTF. In nucleotides, the CDR3 is TGTGCCAGCAGCCAAGCAGGGACAGGGTCTGATGGCTACACCTTC.

This clonotype turned up a few times. V is TRBV27 and J is TRBJ1-2; D unresolved. From germline, CDR1 is MNHEY and CDR2 SMNVEV (reference sequence). There are 15 residues in the CDR3. V lost 2 bases to trimming and J lost 6 bases, with 16 bases between them. This chain's CDR3 is CASSLDFRGWHGYTF. CDR3 sequence (DNA): TGTGCCAGCAGTTTAGATTTCCGGGGTTGGCATGGCTACACCTTC.

A word on this clonotype: A much more abundant neighbour one base away suggests this may be a read error. The rearrangement links TRBV4-3 to TRBJ2-1, with D maybe TRBD1 (6 bases). The CDR3 has 17 residues. Germline CDR1 is LGHNA and CDR2 is YSLEER. CDR3 nucleotide sequence: TGCGCCAGCAGCCAAGAGACGGGACAAAGCTCCTCCAATGAGCAGTTCTTC. It yields the protein CASSQETGQSSSNEQFF.

Concerning this clonotype: A junction boundary mismatches the germline segment, possibly from a read error. The V call is TRBV4-1, the J call TRBJ1-1; TRBD1 aligns across 8 bases. CDR1 and CDR2 from the germline V gene are MGHRA and YSYEKL. The CDR3 covers 17 residues. The CDR3: CAGSQGAGRTRGTEAFF. CDR3 nucleotide sequence: TGCGCCGGCAGCCAGGGGGCCGGACGGACACGGGGAACTGAAGCTTTCTTT.

The J gene is TRBJ2-2, the V gene TRBV11-2; 11 bases map to TRBD1. The CDR3 has 16 residues. With 3 bases clipped from V and 4 bases from J, the junction kept 4 bases outside the gene matches. Per the germline V gene, CDR1 is SGHAT and CDR2 is FQNNGV. The CDR3 loop reads CASSFMGQGGTGELFF. For the CDR3, the DNA is TGTGCCAGCAGCTTTATGGGACAGGGGGGCACCGGGGAGCTGTTTTTT.

The chain couples TRBV24-1 to TRBJ2-7; D may be TRBD2 (6 bases). Germline CDR1 and CDR2: KGHDR and SFDVKD. V was shortened by 0 bases and J by 0 bases, with 11 bases between the two germline ends. The CDR3 has 16 amino acids. This CDR3 reads CATSDLDIGGSYEQYF. CDR3 sequence (DNA): TGTGCCACCAGTGATTTGGACATCGGGGGCTCCTACGAGCAGTACTTC.

The table lists this clonotype with a few counts. The V gene is TRBV9, the J gene TRBJ2-7; D unresolved. CDR1 and CDR2 (germline): SGDLS, YYNGEE. There are 15 residues in the CDR3. V was cut by 0 bases and J by 1 base, with 11 bases left in between. The CDR3 spells CASSVDDGPSYEQYF. The DNA of the CDR3 is TGTGCCAGCAGCGTAGATGACGGGCCGTCCTACGAGCAGTACTTC.

This clonotype was seen a handful of times. The chain is built from TRBV7-2 and TRBJ2-1, with D perhaps TRBD2 (7 bases). This CDR3 is 15 amino acids long. Germline V lookup: CDR1 SGHTA, CDR2 FQGNSA. V was trimmed by 4 bases and J by 4 bases, leaving 14 bases between them. The CDR3 sequence is CASSWGGGLYNEQFF. As DNA, the CDR3 is TGTGCCAGCAGCTGGGGGGGGGGCCTATACAATGAGCAGTTCTTC.

This clonotype was observed a few times. This rearrangement joins TRBV7-9 to TRBJ1-2; D not resolved. CDR3 size: 12 residues. The V end lost 4 bases, the J end lost 8 bases, and 11 bases lay between the germline ends. Germline CDR1 reads SEHNR; CDR2 reads FQNEAQ (reference sequence). CDR3 loop: CASSYDSPGYTF. CDR3 sequence (DNA): TGTGCCAGCAGCTACGACTCTCCAGGCTACACCTTC. Using reference TRBV7-9 and TRBJ1-2 for the parts outside the CDR3, the full variable domain is DTGVSQNPRHKITKRGQNVTFRCDPISEHNRLYWYRQTLGQGPEFLTYFQNEAQLEKSRLLSDRFSAERPKGSFSTLEIQRTEQGDSAMYLCASSYDSPGYTFGSGTRLTVV.

The gene calls are TRBV7-2 and TRBJ2-1; D tentatively fits TRBD1 or TRBD2 (5 bases each). The CDR3 is made up of 16 amino acids. V was cut by 2 bases and J by 2 bases, with 13 bases left in between. The germline V gene has CDR1 SGHTA and CDR2 FQGNSA. DNA of the CDR3: TGTGCCAGCAGCTTACCGAGGGGCGGCGCCTACAATGAGCAGTTCTTC. It yields the protein CASSLPRGGAYNEQFF.

The chain recombines TRBV9 with TRBJ1-1, with no clear D. V lost 1 base and J 4 bases, leaving 17 bases between the germline ends. Germline CDR1 is SGDLS and CDR2 is YYNGEE. CDR3 length equals 16 residues. The CDR3 coding sequence is TGTGCCAGCAGCGTATCCTCAGAGCCTCGTGGCACTGAAGCTTTCTTT. Translating it yields CASSVSSEPRGTEAFF.

The CDR3 coding sequence is TGTGCCAGCAGTTACGGAGACAGGATTAACACCGGGGAGCTGTTTTTT. The encoded protein is CASSYGDRINTGELFF. V gene TRBV6-5 combines with J gene TRBJ2-2, with a possible D match to TRBD1 (6 bases). V was pared by 2 bases and J by 2 bases, with 12 bases between. The germline V gene encodes CDR1 MNHEY and CDR2 SVGAGI. The length of the CDR3 is 16 residues.

The chain links TRBV29-1 to TRBJ2-7; no reliable D call. The germline V and J ends were trimmed by 4 bases and 1 base, with 14 bases remaining between them. Germline CDR1 SQVTM, CDR2 ANQGSEA. CDR3 size: 14 residues. The CDR3 here is CSVGQFLRSYEQYF. For the CDR3, the DNA is TGCAGCGTTGGGCAGTTCCTGAGGTCCTACGAGCAGTACTTC.

Only a few counts were recorded for this clonotype. The chain has TRBV20-1 and TRBJ2-7, with 7 nucleotides matching TRBD1. Germline V gene lookup returns CDR1 DFQATT and CDR2 SNEGSKA (reference sequence). V was clipped by 0 bases and J by 1 base; unmatched bases: 6. This CDR3 contains 15 residues. The chain's CDR3 is CSARDPAGGSYEQYF. CDR3 nucleotide sequence: TGCAGTGCTAGAGATCCCGCAGGGGGTTCCTACGAGCAGTACTTC.